This TCR beta chain was sequenced for a study of metastatic and nonmetastatic thyroid tumors. TCRdb redid the clone calls on the PCR reads using MiXCR. The sample carries about 35,000 clones, roughly a third recorded once. A few counts support this clone. Ahead of thyroid surgery, no patient had received treatment of any kind. V shed 2 bases and J shed 0 bases, with 11 bases lying between them. Germline CDR1 is MNHNS and CDR2 is SASEGT. The CDR3 runs 15 residues. This sequence was found in a female donor with papillary thyroid cancer or a benign thyroid nodule (not recorded which). Some clones in this sample may be carry-over from other donors' samples. The rearrangement uses TRBV6-1 and TRBJ2-7; D not certain. Sequencing was done on a sample of tumor tissue. CDR3 protein: CASSENTAHSYEQYF. CDR3 in DNA: TGTGCCAGCAGTGAAAATACGGCCCACTCCTACGAGCAGTACTTC.